Listed below are T cell receptor beta chains from one sample, sequenced in a study of early stage breast cancer tumors. The table came from immunoSEQ multiplex PCR; TCRdb's copy has only in-frame clones and leaves some out. The sample includes 25,000 to 30,000 clones, roughly 78% of them seen just once. The sequenced sample was blood. The receptors come from a person in their sixties or seventies with breast cancer. Both conserved end residues are part of each CDR3. Each record gives: J gene, clone size, D gene, V gene, CDR3 length, CDR3 protein, CDR3 DNA. D genes are given only for firm matches. For some rows the clone size is stated as once, few or many, or as a class when expanded; others skip it.

TRBJ2-5 | - | TRBD1 | TRBV5-1 | 16 | CASSPGQGIGQETQYF | TGCGCCAGCAGCCCGGGACAGGGGATAGGACAAGAGACCCAGTACTTC
TRBJ2-7 | - | TRBD1 | TRBV28 | 12 | CASLRGSYEQYF | TGTGCCAGCCTCAGGGGGTCCTACGAGCAGTACTTC
TRBJ2-5 | - | - | TRBV28 | 14 | CASSPQDLQETQYF | TGTGCCAGCAGCCCACAGGACCTCCAAGAGACCCAGTACTTC
TRBJ1-5 | - | - | TRBV27 | 14 | CITHGRGSNQPQHF | TGTATCACCCATGGGAGGGGTAGCAATCAGCCCCAGCATTTT
TRBJ1-5 | - | - | TRBV6-5 | 14 | CASSSITGNQPQHF | TGTGCCAGCAGTAGTATAACAGGAAATCAGCCCCAGCATTTT
TRBJ2-7 | once | TRBD2 | TRBV28 | 17 | CASSSRLAGLNKYEQYF | TGTGCCAGCAGTTCCCGACTAGCGGGACTAAATAAATACGAGCAGTACTTC
TRBJ2-5 | - | TRBD1 | TRBV27 | 14 | CASSRDRGQETQYF | TGTGCCAGCAGCCGAGACAGGGGGCAAGAGACCCAGTACTTC
TRBJ2-7 | - | - | TRBV7-8 | 15 | CASSLLGQRSYEQYF | TGTGCCAGCAGCTTACTCGGACAGCGCTCCTACGAGCAGTACTTC
TRBJ1-5 | - | - | TRBV10-2 | 14 | CASSESEANQPQHF | TGCGCCAGCAGTGAGTCGGAGGCCAATCAGCCCCAGCATTTT
TRBJ1-2 | - | - | TRBV28 | 13 | CASTVQVDYGYTF | TGTGCCAGCACCGTACAGGTGGACTATGGCTACACCTTC
TRBJ2-7 | - | - | TRBV7-6 | 13 | CASSPGTLYEQYF | TGTGCCAGCAGCCCCGGGACTTTGTACGAGCAGTACTTC
TRBJ2-5 | - | - | TRBV29-1 | 14 | CSVVGGDYPETQYF | TGCAGCGTTGTTGGCGGGGATTACCCAGAGACCCAGTACTTC
TRBJ1-1 | - | - | TRBV29-1 | 13 | CSVAHIAGSEAFF | TGCAGCGTTGCACACATTGCCGGGTCTGAAGCTTTCTTT
TRBJ2-4 | once | - | TRBV10-1 | 17 | CASRAHRALGAKNIQYF | TGCGCCAGCAGGGCCCACAGGGCCCTCGGAGCCAAAAACATTCAGTACTTC
TRBJ1-2 | - | - | TRBV19 | 16 | CASSTQPGVIDYGYTF | TGTGCCAGTAGTACGCAGCCAGGGGTCATTGACTATGGCTACACCTTC
TRBJ2-5 | - | - | TRBV7-6 | 13 | CASSLASQETQYF | TGTGCCAGCAGCTTGGCATCCCAAGAGACCCAGTACTTC
TRBJ1-2 | - | TRBD1 | TRBV5-4 | 16 | CASSLGTGQRLYGYTF | TGTGCCAGCAGCTTGGGAACGGGACAGCGCCTCTATGGCTACACCTTC
TRBJ1-1 | - | - | TRBV10-1 | 13 | CASRLSRNTEAFF | TGCGCCAGCAGATTAAGTAGGAACACTGAAGCTTTCTTT
TRBJ2-1 | - | - | TRBV4-3 | 15 | CASSQDRGAHNEQFF | TGCGCCAGCAGCCAAGATCGGGGGGCGCACAATGAGCAGTTCTTC
TRBJ2-1 | - | - | TRBV5-1 | 15 | CASSLGIAAYNEQFF | TGCGCCAGCAGCTTGGGTATAGCGGCCTACAATGAGCAGTTCTTC
TRBJ2-7 | - | - | TRBV11-3 | 14 | CASSLVGLPYEQYF | TGTGCCAGCAGCTTAGTCGGACTCCCCTACGAGCAGTACTTC
TRBJ1-3 | - | TRBD1 | TRBV19 | 15 | CASRPDRATGNTIYF | TGTGCCAGTAGACCCGACAGGGCGACTGGAAACACCATATATTTT
TRBJ2-1 | - | - | TRBV4-3 | 15 | CASSQDTGDYNEQFF | TGCGCCAGCAGCCAAGATACGGGGGATTACAATGAGCAGTTCTTC
TRBJ2-7 | - | TRBD2 | TRBV7-8 | 14 | CASHPSGLGYEQYF | TGTGCCAGCCACCCTAGCGGGCTGGGCTACGAGCAGTACTTC
TRBJ2-7 | - | TRBD2 | TRBV7-2 | 16 | CASSLDPSGRMYEQYF | TGTGCCAGCAGCTTAGATCCTAGCGGGAGGATGTACGAGCAGTACTTC
TRBJ2-4 | - | - | TRBV7-9 | 15 | CASSPTTGIYNIQYF | TGTGCCAGCAGCCCGACCACAGGGATTTACAACATTCAGTACTTC
TRBJ1-1 | - | - | TRBV28 | 13 | CASTSMLGTEAFF | TGTGCCAGCACCTCGATGCTAGGCACTGAAGCTTTCTTT
TRBJ2-7 | - | - | TRBV19 | 14 | CASSIQEALGEQYF | TGTGCCAGTAGTATCCAGGAGGCCCTAGGCGAGCAGTACTTC
TRBJ2-2 | - | - | TRBV19 | 13 | CASRDKNTGELFF | TGTGCCAGCAGGGACAAGAACACCGGGGAGCTGTTTTTT
TRBJ1-3 | - | - | TRBV30 | 14 | CAWSVNGGGDTIYF | TGTGCCTGGAGTGTTAACGGCGGGGGAGACACCATATATTTT
TRBJ2-2 | - | TRBD1 | TRBV6-4 | 15 | CASSDGQGTTGELFF | TGTGCCAGCAGTGACGGACAGGGAACCACCGGGGAGCTGTTTTTT
TRBJ2-7 | - | - | TRBV6-5 | 15 | CASSYGRSGTYEQYF | TGTGCCAGCAGTTACGGGAGGAGTGGGACCTACGAGCAGTACTTC
TRBJ2-1 | - | TRBD2 | TRBV18 | 15 | CASAREREGRNEQFF | TGTGCCAGCGCTCGGGAGCGGGAGGGCCGGAATGAGCAGTTCTTC
TRBJ1-5 | - | - | TRBV18 | 14 | CASSPPSQAFPQHF | TGTGCCAGCTCACCACCGAGTCAGGCGTTCCCCCAGCATTTT
TRBJ2-5 | - | TRBD2 | TRBV5-1 | 15 | CASRVASGTSETQYF | TGCGCCAGCAGGGTGGCTAGCGGGACTAGCGAGACCCAGTACTTC
TRBJ2-1 | - | TRBD2 | TRBV5-8 | 15 | CASSVLAGGYNEQFF | TGTGCCAGCAGCGTACTAGCGGGAGGTTACAATGAGCAGTTCTTC
TRBJ2-7 | - | TRBD2 | TRBV27 | 14 | CASRPGTSGIEQYF | TGTGCCAGCAGACCAGGGACTAGCGGGATCGAGCAGTACTTC
TRBJ2-3 | few | TRBD2 | TRBV29-1 | 17 | CSVEESQLAGPTDTQYF | TGCAGCGTTGAAGAATCCCAGCTAGCGGGACCCACAGATACGCAGTATTTT
TRBJ2-3 | - | TRBD2 | TRBV28 | 20 | CASFTLRTSGSPGITDTQYF | TGTGCCAGCTTTACACTAAGGACTAGCGGGAGTCCGGGAATCACAGATACGCAGTATTTT
TRBJ2-5 | - | TRBD1 | TRBV18 | 15 | CASSPGTGGPETQYF | TGTGCCAGCTCACCGGGGACAGGAGGGCCAGAGACCCAGTACTTC
TRBJ2-7 | - | - | TRBV5-1 | 15 | CASSLGSTTFNEQYF | TGCGCCAGCAGCTTGGGGTCAACGACTTTCAACGAGCAGTACTTC
TRBJ1-3 | - | - | TRBV4-3 | 16 | CASSQSRGGQGNTIYF | TGCGCCAGCAGCCAATCGCGCGGGGGGCAAGGAAACACCATATATTTT
TRBJ1-2 | few | - | TRBV6-4 | 13 | CASSGSQEYGYTF | TGTGCCAGCAGTGGTTCACAGGAGTATGGCTACACCTTC
TRBJ1-2 | few | - | TRBV19 | 11 | CASTSYAGPTF | TGTGCCAGTACTTCCTACGCAGGGCCTACGTTC
TRBJ2-3 | - | TRBD2 | TRBV7-2 | 14 | CASRGLGARDTQYF | TGTGCCAGCAGGGGACTAGGGGCACGGGATACGCAGTATTTT
TRBJ2-1 | few | - | TRBV19 | 15 | CASSRGQSSYNEQFF | TGTGCCAGTAGTAGGGGCCAGAGCTCCTACAATGAGCAGTTCTTC
TRBJ1-5 | - | - | TRBV28 | 13 | CASSLTGNQPQHF | TGTGCCAGCAGTTTGACAGGCAATCAGCCCCAGCATTTT
TRBJ1-4 | once | - | TRBV7-9 | 17 | CASSLLGGASLSEKLFF | TGTGCCAGCAGCTTATTGGGTGGGGCAAGTCTAAGTGAAAAACTGTTTTTT
TRBJ2-7 | - | TRBD2 | TRBV10-3 | 15 | CATGTSGGSSYEQYF | TGTGCCACCGGGACTAGCGGAGGCAGCTCCTACGAGCAGTACTTC
TRBJ2-7 | - | TRBD1 | TRBV7-9 | 12 | CAAGTGDYEQYF | TGTGCCGCAGGGACAGGGGACTACGAGCAGTACTTC
TRBJ2-1 | few | TRBD2 | TRBV2 | 13 | CASTRDYHNEQFF | TGTGCCAGCACCCGGGACTACCACAATGAGCAGTTCTTC
TRBJ2-3 | few | - | TRBV9 | 15 | CASSVGVTNPDTQYF | TGTGCCAGCAGCGTAGGAGTCACGAATCCAGATACGCAGTATTTT
TRBJ1-1 | - | - | TRBV7-2 | 13 | CASSLSMNTEAFF | TGTGCCAGCAGCCTTTCTATGAACACTGAAGCTTTCTTT
TRBJ1-1 | - | - | TRBV29-1 | 12 | CSVKQGNTEAFF | TGCAGCGTAAAACAGGGGAACACTGAAGCTTTCTTT
TRBJ2-3 | - | TRBD2 | TRBV9 | 15 | CASSVTSGSTDTQYF | TGTGCCAGCAGCGTGACTAGCGGGAGCACAGATACGCAGTATTTT
TRBJ2-7 | - | TRBD2 | TRBV25-1 | 13 | CARGPGRANEQYF | TGTGCCAGGGGACCAGGGAGGGCGAACGAGCAGTACTTC